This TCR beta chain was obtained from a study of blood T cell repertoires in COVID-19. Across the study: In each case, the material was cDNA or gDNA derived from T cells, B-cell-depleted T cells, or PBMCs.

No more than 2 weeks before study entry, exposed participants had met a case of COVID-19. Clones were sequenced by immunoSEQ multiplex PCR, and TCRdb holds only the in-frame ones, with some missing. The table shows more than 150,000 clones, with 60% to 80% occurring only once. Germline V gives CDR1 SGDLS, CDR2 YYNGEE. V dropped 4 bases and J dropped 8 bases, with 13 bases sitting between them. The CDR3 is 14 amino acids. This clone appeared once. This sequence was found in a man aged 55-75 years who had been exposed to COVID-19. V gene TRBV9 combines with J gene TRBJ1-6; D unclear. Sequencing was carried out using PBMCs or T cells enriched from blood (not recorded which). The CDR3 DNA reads TGTGCCAGCAGCCCCCTGCGAGCGGATTCACCCCTCCACTTT. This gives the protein CASSPLRADSPLHF.